These 13 T cell receptor beta chains were sequenced from one sample in a study of control samples from healthy donors and cancer patients. Method: immunoSEQ multiplex PCR; TCRdb's copy keeps in-frame clones and lacks some. The sample includes around 170,000 clones, about 91% of them seen just once. Material: blood. The receptor source for this set is a woman aged 25 to 39 in good health.

The rearrangement links TRBV11-2 to TRBJ1-1; D is perhaps TRBD1 (5 bases). CDR1 is SGHAT and CDR2 is FQNNGV in the germline V gene. V dropped 0 bases and J dropped 1 base, with 6 bases sitting between them. This CDR3 comprises 14 residues. CDR3 residues: CASSLEGRNTEAFF. The CDR3, as DNA: TGTGCCAGCAGCTTAGAGGGACGGAACACTGAAGCTTTCTTT.

The chain recombines TRBV2 with TRBJ1-2, with D maybe TRBD1 (5 bases). In germline, CDR1 is SNHLY, CDR2 FYNNEI. V shed 5 bases and J shed 2 bases, with 12 bases lying between them. The CDR3 is made up of 14 amino acids. Here the CDR3 reads CASSTHTGNYGYTF. CDR3 DNA: TGTGCCAGCAGTACACATACAGGAAACTATGGCTACACCTTC.

This chain uses TRBV30 with TRBJ1-1; 9 nucleotides align to TRBD1. Germline trimming cut 3 bases from V and 5 bases from J; bases unmatched to any gene: 4. The CDR3 is made up of 13 amino acids. Germline CDR1 GTSNPN, CDR2 SVGIG (reference sequence). This CDR3 is CAWSEDRGTEAFF. The DNA for the CDR3 is TGTGCCTGGAGCGAGGACAGGGGAACTGAAGCTTTCTTT.

The V and J genes are TRBV6-5 and TRBJ2-2, with D possibly matching TRBD2 (5 bases). The length of the CDR3 is 14 residues. Trimming stripped 0 bases from V and 5 bases from J, with 7 bases between. CDR1 and CDR2 (germline): MNHEY, SVGAGI. In DNA form, the CDR3 reads TGTGCCAGCAGTTACTCGAAGCGGACCGGGGAGCTGTTTTTT. It encodes CASSYSKRTGELFF.

The chain uses TRBV13 and TRBJ2-7; no reliable D call. Germline-derived CDR1 and CDR2 are PRHDT and FYEKMQ (reference sequence). This CDR3 contains 11 residues. Trimming took 3 bases from V and 6 from J, leaving 6 bases between them. The CDR3 DNA reads as TGTGCCAGCAGCTTGATGGGCGAGCAGTACTTC. This encodes CASSLMGEQYF.

The J gene is TRBJ2-7, the V gene TRBV5-1, with 11 bases that match TRBD1. This CDR3 has 16 amino acids. Germline CDR1 reads SGHRS; CDR2 reads YFSETQ. The J segment lost 3 bases and the V segment lost 4 bases, leaving 9 bases of the junction unmatched. The CDR3 nucleotides read TGCGCCAGCAGCCGCGGGGGGACAGGGGGAGTCTACGAGCAGTACTTC. Amino acid sequence: CASSRGGTGGVYEQYF.

The CDR3 region has the DNA TGTGCCAGCAGCCCGGGACAGGGTATGACCGGGGAGCTGTTTTTT. Its protein product is CASSPGQGMTGELFF. V usage is TRBV7-9 and J usage is TRBJ2-2; 9 positions agree with TRBD1. Germline lookup yields CDR1 SEHNR and CDR2 FQNEAQ (reference sequence). After removal of 5 bases from V and 5 bases from J, the junction contained 6 bases not matched to a gene. The CDR3 loop spans 15 amino acids.

Remarks on this clone: Other nucleotide sequences from this sample produce the same CDR3. V usage is TRBV5-1 and J usage is TRBJ2-2, with 7 bases identical to TRBD2. The V segment lost 4 bases and the J segment 0 bases; nucleotides outside the gene matches: 3. Germline CDR1 reads SGHRS; CDR2 reads YFSETQ. This CDR3 comprises 15 residues. As DNA, the CDR3 is TGCGCCAGCAGCCCCGGGACTACGAACACCGGGGAGCTGTTTTTT. As protein: CASSPGTTNTGELFF.

The chain links TRBV24-1 to TRBJ2-7; 9 nucleotides match TRBD2. The CDR3 extends over 20 amino acids. V dropped 0 bases and J dropped 5; count of bases not matched to a gene: 19. Germline values: CDR1 KGHDR, CDR2 SFDVKD. The CDR3 region has the DNA TGTGCCACCAGTGATTTGCCGGCTAGCGGGACGAGTCGGCCACGCCACGAGCAGTACTTC. Translation: CATSDLPASGTSRPRHEQYF.

This clone was recorded only once. The chain links TRBV12-3 or TRBV12-4 to TRBJ1-1; 8 nucleotides align to TRBD1. Unmatched junction bases numbered 4, after V lost 5 bases and J lost 11 bases. This CDR3 comprises 11 residues. The CDR3 DNA reads TGTGCCAGCAGTGACAGGGGACGGGCTTTCTTT. Translation gives CASSDRGRAFF.

The J gene is TRBJ2-2, the V gene TRBV18; perhaps TRBD2 as D (6 bases). This CDR3 has 16 amino acids. Trimming shortened V by 3 bases and J by 5 bases, and 16 bases separated the two germline ends. Germline assignment: CDR1 KGHSH and CDR2 LQKENI. The CDR3 reads CASSPLREVRTGELFF. The CDR3 region has the DNA TGTGCCAGCTCACCGTTGCGGGAAGTTCGGACCGGGGAGCTGTTTTTT.

The rearrangement joins TRBV6-2 or TRBV6-3 to TRBJ1-1; tentatively, D is TRBD1 (6 bases). CDR1 is MNHEY and CDR2 is SVGEGT in the germline V gene. The V end was cut by 5 bases, the J end by 0 bases, with 13 bases between. This CDR3 is 15 amino acids long. CDR3 DNA: TGTGCCAGCAGTGCCCAAGGGGGGCTGAACACTGAAGCTTTCTTT. Its protein product is CASSAQGGLNTEAFF.

CDR3 amino acids: CASSGGTGGYNSPLHF. The CDR3 coding sequence is TGTGCCAGCAGCGGAGGGACAGGGGGCTATAATTCACCCCTCCACTTT. This chain joins TRBV5-6 and TRBJ1-6, with 11 nucleotides matching TRBD1. The V gene end was trimmed by 4 bases and the J gene end by 3 bases; junction bases not matched to a gene: 3. The germline gives CDR1 SGHDT, CDR2 YYEEEE. CDR3 length: 16 residues.